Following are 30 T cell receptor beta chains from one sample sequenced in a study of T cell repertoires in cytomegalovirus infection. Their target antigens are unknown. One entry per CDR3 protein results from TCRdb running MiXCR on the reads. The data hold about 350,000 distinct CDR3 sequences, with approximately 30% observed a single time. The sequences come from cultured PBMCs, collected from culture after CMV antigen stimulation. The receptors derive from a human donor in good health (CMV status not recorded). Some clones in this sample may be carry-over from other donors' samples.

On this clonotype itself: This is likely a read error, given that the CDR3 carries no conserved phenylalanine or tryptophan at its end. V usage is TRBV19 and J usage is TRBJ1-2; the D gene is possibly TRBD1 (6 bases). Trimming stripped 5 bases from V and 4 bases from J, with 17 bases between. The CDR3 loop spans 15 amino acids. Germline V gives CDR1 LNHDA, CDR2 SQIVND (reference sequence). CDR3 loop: CASSFPGAIPYGYTS. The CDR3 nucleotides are TGTGCCAGTAGTTTTCCAGGGGCCATCCCCTATGGCTACACCTCC.

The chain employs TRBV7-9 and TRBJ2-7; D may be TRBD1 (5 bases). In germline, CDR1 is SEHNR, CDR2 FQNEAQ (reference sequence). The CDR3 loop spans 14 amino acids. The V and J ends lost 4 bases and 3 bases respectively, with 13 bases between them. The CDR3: CASSYNEDNYEQYV. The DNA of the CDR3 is TGTGCCAGCAGCTATAATGAGGACAACTACGAGCAGTACGTC.

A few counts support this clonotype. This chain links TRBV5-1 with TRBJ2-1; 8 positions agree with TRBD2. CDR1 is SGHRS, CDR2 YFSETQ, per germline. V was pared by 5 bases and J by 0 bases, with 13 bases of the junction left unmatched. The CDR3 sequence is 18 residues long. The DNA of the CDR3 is TGCGCCAGCAGTCTGAGCGTGACTAGCGCGACCTCCTACAATGAGCAGTTCTTC. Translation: CASSLSVTSATSYNEQFF.

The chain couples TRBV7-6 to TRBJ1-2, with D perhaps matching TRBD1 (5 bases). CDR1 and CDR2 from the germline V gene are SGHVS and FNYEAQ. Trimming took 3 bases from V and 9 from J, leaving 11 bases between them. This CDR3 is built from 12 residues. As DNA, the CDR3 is TGTGCCAGCAGCTTTGCAGGGAGAAGCTACACCTTC. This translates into CASSFAGRSYTF.

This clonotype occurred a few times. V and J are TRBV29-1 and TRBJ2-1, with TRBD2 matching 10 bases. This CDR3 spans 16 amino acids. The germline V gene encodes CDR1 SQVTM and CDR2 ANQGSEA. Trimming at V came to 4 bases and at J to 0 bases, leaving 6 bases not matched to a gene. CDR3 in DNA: TGCAGCGTTGCCGGGACTAGCGTAAGCTCCTACAATGAGCAGTTCTTC. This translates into CSVAGTSVSSYNEQFF.

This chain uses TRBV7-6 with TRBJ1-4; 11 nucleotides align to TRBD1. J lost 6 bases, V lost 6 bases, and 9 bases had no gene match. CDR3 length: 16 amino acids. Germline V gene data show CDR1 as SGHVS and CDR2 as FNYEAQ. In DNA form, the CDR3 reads TGTGCCAGCAGTGATTTCCGGGACAGGGGGGATGAAAAACTGTTTTTT. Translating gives CASSDFRDRGDEKLFF.

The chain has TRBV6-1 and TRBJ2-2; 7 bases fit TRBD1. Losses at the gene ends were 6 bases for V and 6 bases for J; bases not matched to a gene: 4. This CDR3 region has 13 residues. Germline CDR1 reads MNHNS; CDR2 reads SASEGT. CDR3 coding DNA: TGTGCCAGCAGAGAACAGGGGCCCGGGGAGCTGTTTTTT. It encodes CASREQGPGELFF.

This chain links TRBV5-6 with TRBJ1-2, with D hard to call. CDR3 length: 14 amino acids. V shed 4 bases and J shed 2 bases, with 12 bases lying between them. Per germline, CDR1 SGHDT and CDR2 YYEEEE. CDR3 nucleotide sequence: TGTGCCAGCAGCCTGGACGCCCGCAACTATGGCTACACCTTC. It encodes CASSLDARNYGYTF. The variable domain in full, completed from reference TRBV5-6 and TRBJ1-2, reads DAGVTQSPTHLIKTRGQQVTLRCSPKSGHDTVSWYQQALGQGPQFIFQYYEEEERQRGNFPDRFSGHQFPNYSSELNVNALLLGDSALYLCASSLDARNYGYTFGSGTRLTVV.

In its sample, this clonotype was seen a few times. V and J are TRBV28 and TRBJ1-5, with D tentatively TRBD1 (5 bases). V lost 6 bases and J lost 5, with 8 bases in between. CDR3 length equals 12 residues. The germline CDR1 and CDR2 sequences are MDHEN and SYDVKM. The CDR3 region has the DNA TGTGCCAGCAGAGAGACAGATCAGCCCCAGCATTTT. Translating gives CASRETDQPQHF.

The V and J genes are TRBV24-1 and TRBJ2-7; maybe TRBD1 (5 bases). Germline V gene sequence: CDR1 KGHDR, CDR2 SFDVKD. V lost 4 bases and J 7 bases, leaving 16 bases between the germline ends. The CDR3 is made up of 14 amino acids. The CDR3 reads CATSDRPTVPEQYV. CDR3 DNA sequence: TGTGCCACCAGTGACCGACCGACAGTCCCTGAGCAGTACGTC.

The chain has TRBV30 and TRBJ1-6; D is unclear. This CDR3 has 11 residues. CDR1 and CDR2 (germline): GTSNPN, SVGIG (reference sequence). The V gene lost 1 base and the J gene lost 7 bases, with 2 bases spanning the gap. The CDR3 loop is CAWSANSPLHF. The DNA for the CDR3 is TGTGCCTGGAGTGCCAATTCACCCCTCCACTTT.

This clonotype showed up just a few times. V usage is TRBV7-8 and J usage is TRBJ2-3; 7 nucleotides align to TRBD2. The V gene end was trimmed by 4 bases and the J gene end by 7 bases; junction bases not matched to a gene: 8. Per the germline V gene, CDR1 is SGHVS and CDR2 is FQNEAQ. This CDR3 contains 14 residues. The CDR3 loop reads CASSYRDGGNTQYF. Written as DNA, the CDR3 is TGTGCCAGCAGCTACCGGGACGGGGGGAATACGCAGTATTTT.

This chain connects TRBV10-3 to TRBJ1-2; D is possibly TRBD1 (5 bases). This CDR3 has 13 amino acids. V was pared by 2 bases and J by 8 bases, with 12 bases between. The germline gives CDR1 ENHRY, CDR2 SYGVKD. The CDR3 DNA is TGTGCCATCAGTGAGCCCGGGACGGTGGGCTACACCTTC. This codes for CAISEPGTVGYTF.

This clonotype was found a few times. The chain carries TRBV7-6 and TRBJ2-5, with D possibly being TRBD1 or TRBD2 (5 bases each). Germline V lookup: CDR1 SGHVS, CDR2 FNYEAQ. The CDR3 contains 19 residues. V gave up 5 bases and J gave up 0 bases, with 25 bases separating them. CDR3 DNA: TGTGCCAGCAGCCCGGAAGCCCCGGGACGGGTGACGTACCAAGAGACCCAGTACTTC. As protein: CASSPEAPGRVTYQETQYF.

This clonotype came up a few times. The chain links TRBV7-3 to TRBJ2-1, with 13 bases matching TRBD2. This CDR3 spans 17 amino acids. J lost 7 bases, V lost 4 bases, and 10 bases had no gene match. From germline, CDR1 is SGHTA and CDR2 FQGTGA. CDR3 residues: CASSSPGGLAGLNEQFF. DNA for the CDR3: TGTGCCAGCAGCTCCCCCGGGGGACTAGCGGGATTAAATGAGCAGTTCTTC.

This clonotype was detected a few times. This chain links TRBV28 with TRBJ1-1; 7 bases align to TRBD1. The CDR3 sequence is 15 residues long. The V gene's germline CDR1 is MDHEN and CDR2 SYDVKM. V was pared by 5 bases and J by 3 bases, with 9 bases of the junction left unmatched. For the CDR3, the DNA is TGTGCCAGCAGTCAACGAACGGGACAGCACACTGAAGCTTTCTTT. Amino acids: CASSQRTGQHTEAFF.

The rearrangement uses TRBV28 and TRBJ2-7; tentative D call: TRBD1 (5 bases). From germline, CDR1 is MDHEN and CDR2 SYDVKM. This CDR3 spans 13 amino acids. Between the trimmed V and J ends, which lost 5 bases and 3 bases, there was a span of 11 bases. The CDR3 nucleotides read TGTGCCAGCAGTAACGACAGTTGCTACGAGCAGTACTTC. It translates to CASSNDSCYEQYF.

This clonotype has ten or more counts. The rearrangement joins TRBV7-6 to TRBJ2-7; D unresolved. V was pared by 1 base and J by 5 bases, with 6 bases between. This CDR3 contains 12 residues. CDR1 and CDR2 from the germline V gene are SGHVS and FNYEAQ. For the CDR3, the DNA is TGTGCCAGCAGCTTAGTTTCCCACGAGCAGTACTTC. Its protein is CASSLVSHEQYF.

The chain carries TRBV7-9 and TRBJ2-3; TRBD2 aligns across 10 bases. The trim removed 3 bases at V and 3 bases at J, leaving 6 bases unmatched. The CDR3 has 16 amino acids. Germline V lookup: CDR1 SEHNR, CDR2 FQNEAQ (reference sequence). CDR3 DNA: TGTGCCAGCAGCTTGGGTAGCGGGAGGAATACAGATACGCAGTATTTT. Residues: CASSLGSGRNTDTQYF.

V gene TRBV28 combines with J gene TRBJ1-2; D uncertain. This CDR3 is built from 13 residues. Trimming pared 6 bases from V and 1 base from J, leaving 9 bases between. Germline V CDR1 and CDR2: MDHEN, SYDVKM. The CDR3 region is CASRISNNYGYTF. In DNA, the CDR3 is TGTGCCAGCAGAATCAGCAATAACTATGGCTACACCTTC.

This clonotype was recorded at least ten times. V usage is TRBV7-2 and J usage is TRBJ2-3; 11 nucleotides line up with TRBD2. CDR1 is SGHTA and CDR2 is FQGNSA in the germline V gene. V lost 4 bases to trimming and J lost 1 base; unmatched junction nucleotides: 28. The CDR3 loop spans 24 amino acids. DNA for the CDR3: TGTGCCAGCAGCTCTAAGAACAAAGGACAGGGGACGGTAGCGGGAGGGCCGCGCACAGATACGCAGTATTTT. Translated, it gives CASSSKNKGQGTVAGGPRTDTQYF.

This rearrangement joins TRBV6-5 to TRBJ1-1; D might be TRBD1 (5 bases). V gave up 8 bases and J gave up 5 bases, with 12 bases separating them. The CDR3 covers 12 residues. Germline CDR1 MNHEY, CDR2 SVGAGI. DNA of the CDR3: TGTGCCAGCTCGGCAGGGAGAACTGAAGCTTTCTTT. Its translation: CASSAGRTEAFF.

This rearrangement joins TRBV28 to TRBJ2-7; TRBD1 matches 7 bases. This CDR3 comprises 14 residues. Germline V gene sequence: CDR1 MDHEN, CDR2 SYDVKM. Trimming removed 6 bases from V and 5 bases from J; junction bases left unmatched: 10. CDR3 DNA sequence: TGTGCCAGCAGGGCAGGGGGTCAGGTCCACGAGCAGTACTTC. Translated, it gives CASRAGGQVHEQYF.

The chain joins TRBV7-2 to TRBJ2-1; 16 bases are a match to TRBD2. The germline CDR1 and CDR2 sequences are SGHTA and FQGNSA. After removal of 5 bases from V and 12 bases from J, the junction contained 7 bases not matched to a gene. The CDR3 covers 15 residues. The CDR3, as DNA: TGTGCCAGCAGCCGGGGACTAGCGGGAGGGCCTAGGCAGTTCTTC. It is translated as CASSRGLAGGPRQFF.

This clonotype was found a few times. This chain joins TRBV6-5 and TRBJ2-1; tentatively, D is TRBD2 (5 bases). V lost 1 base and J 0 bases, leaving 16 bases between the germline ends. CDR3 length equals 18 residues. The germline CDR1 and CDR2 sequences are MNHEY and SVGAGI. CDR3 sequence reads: CASSYFPGLAASYNEQFF. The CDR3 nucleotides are TGTGCCAGCAGTTACTTCCCTGGACTGGCCGCCTCCTACAATGAGCAGTTCTTC.

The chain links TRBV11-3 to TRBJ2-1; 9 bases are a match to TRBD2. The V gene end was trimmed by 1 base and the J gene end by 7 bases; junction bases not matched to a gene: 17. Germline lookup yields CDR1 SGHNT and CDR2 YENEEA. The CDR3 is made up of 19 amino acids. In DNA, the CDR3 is TGTGCCAGCAGCTTAGGAAGACTAGCGGAGAGGGGCCGGTCTAATGAGCAGTTCTTC. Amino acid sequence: CASSLGRLAERGRSNEQFF.

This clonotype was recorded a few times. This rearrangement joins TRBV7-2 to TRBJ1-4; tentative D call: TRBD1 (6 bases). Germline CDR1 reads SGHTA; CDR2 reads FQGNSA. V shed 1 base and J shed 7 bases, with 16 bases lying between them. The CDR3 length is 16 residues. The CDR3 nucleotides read TGTGCCAGCAGCTTAGAGCCCTCAGGGGCGGGTGAAAAACTGTTTTTT. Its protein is CASSLEPSGAGEKLFF. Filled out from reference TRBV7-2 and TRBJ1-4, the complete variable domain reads GAGVSQSPSNKVTEKGKDVELRCDPISGHTALYWYRQSLGQGLEFLIYFQGNSAPDKSGLPSDRFSAERTGGSVSTLTIQRTQQEDSAVYLCASSLEPSGAGEKLFFGSGTQLSVL.

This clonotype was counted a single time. CDR3 sequence: CASSYNSPYEQYV. The DNA of the CDR3 is TGTGCCAGCAGTTACAACAGTCCCTACGAGCAGTACGTC. The chain joins TRBV6-2 or TRBV6-3 to TRBJ2-7; no clear D gene. The CDR3 covers 13 residues. CDR1 is MNHEY, CDR2 SVGEGT, per germline. V lost 2 bases and J lost 2, with 7 bases in between.

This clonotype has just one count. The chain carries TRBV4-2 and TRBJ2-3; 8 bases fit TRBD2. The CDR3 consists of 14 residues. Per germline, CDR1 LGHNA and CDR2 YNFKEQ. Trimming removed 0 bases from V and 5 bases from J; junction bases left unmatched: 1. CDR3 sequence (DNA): TGTGCCAGCAGCCAAGATAGCGGGAAAGATACGCAGTATTTT. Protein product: CASSQDSGKDTQYF.

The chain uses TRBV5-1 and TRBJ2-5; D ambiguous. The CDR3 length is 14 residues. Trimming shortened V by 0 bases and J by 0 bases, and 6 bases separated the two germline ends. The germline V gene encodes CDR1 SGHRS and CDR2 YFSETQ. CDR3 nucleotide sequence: TGCGCCAGCAGCTTGGCCAATAACCAAGAGACCCAGTACTTC. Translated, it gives CASSLANNQETQYF.